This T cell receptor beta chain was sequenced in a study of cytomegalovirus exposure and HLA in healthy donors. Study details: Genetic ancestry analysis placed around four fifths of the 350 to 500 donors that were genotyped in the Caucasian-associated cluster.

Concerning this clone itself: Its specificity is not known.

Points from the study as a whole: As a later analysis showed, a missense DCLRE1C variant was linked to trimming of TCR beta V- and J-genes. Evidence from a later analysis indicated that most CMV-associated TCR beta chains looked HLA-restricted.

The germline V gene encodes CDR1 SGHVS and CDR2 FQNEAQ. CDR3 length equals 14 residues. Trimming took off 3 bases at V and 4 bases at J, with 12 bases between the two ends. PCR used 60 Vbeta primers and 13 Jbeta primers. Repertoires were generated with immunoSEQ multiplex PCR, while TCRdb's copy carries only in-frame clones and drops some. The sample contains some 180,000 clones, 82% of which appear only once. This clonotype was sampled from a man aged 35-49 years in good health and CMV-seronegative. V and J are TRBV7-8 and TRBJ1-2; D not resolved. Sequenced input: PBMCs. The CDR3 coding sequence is TGTGCCAGCAGCTTGAGCCGGGATGCCTATGGCTACACCTTC. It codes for CASSLSRDAYGYTF.